The 17 T cell receptor beta chains presented below share a single source sample, sequenced in a study of PD-1 blockade in classical Hodgkin lymphoma. Libraries were prepared by immunoSEQ multiplex PCR; TCRdb keeps only in-frame clonotypes and omits some of them. The data hold about 97,000 clones, with around four fifths observed a single time. After autologous stem cell transplantation all patients relapsed, and prior brentuximab vedotin exposure differed between cohorts. The sequences come from peripheral blood mononuclear cells (PBMCs), collected at baseline. These receptors were obtained from a human donor with classical Hodgkin lymphoma.

This clone was observed a single time. This rearrangement joins TRBV15 to TRBJ2-5; D may be TRBD2 (6 bases). This CDR3 spans 16 amino acids. Germline CDR1 reads LNHNV; CDR2 reads YYDKDF (reference sequence). V lost 3 bases to trimming and J lost 1 base, with 15 bases between them. CDR3 nucleotides: TGTGCCACCAGCAGCGGGGGTACTAGCAGCCAAGAGACCCAGTACTTC. This codes for CATSSGGTSSQETQYF.

This sequence joins TRBV6-5 and TRBJ2-3; D gene unclear. The ends were cut back, 6 bases at V and 6 bases at J, with 16 bases in the middle. The CDR3 sequence is 14 residues long. CDR1 and CDR2 (germline): MNHEY, SVGAGI. This CDR3 reads CASRPSFRSDTQYF. The CDR3 nucleotides are TGTGCCAGCAGACCTAGTTTTCGGTCCGATACGCAGTATTTT.

The V and J genes are TRBV5-6 and TRBJ2-6; D gene ambiguous. The CDR3 covers 15 residues. Per germline, CDR1 SGHDT and CDR2 YYEEEE. Trimming left V 4 bases short and J 2 bases short, with 10 bases between. CDR3 sequence: CASSNPGAGANVLTF. The CDR3 DNA reads as TGTGCCAGCAGCAACCCAGGTGCTGGGGCCAACGTCCTGACTTTC.

This chain links TRBV7-9 with TRBJ2-7; D may be TRBD2 (6 bases). The CDR3 runs 15 residues. The germline V gene has CDR1 SEHNR and CDR2 FQNEAQ (reference sequence). Between the trimmed V and J ends, which lost 4 bases and 0 bases, there was a span of 13 bases. CDR3 loop: CASSSTTRGSYEQYF. The CDR3 region has the DNA TGTGCCAGCAGCTCCACCACGCGGGGCTCCTACGAGCAGTACTTC.

This clone was detected only a few times. The chain combines TRBV7-2 with TRBJ2-7; TRBD1 agrees at 7 bases. The germline V gene has CDR1 SGHTA and CDR2 FQGNSA. The V gene end was trimmed by 7 bases and the J gene end by 3 bases; junction bases not matched to a gene: 6. The CDR3 runs 13 residues. CDR3 protein: CASTRGFNYEQYF. CDR3 bases: TGTGCCAGCACCAGGGGGTTTAACTACGAGCAGTACTTC.

V is TRBV5-4 and J is TRBJ2-3; 16 bases align to TRBD2. J lost 1 base, V lost 4 bases, and 9 bases had no gene match. Germline V gene lookup returns CDR1 SGHNT and CDR2 YYREEE (reference sequence). The length of the CDR3 is 19 residues. The CDR3 sequence: CASSQGTSGRAGGTDTQYF. For the CDR3, the DNA is TGTGCCAGCAGCCAGGGGACTAGCGGGAGGGCCGGGGGCACAGATACGCAGTATTTT. The complete variable domain, with remaining parts taken from reference TRBV5-4 and TRBJ2-3, reads ETGVTQSPTHLIKTRGQQVTLRCSSQSGHNTVSWYQQALGQGPQFIFQYYREEENGRGNFPPRFSGLQFPNYSSELNVNALELDDSALYLCASSQGTSGRAGGTDTQYFGPGTRLTVL.

J is TRBJ2-2 and V is TRBV28; D gene uncertain. The germline V gene has CDR1 MDHEN and CDR2 SYDVKM. Deletions cut 2 bases from V and 0 bases from J, with 4 bases between. This CDR3 has 14 residues. The chain's CDR3 is CASSLTTNTGELFF. DNA of the CDR3: TGTGCCAGCAGTTTAACTACGAACACCGGGGAGCTGTTTTTT.

The chain is built from TRBV28 and TRBJ1-3; D is undetermined. Trimming left V 3 bases short and J 0 bases short, with 9 bases between. Germline V gives CDR1 MDHEN, CDR2 SYDVKM. CDR3 length: 15 residues. The CDR3 here is CASSFTPSSGNTIYF. The CDR3 DNA follows: TGTGCCAGCAGTTTCACACCTTCCTCTGGAAACACCATATATTTT.

This clone was counted a few times. V is TRBV2 and J is TRBJ1-3; D might be TRBD1 (5 bases). V was clipped by 7 bases and J by 5 bases, with 12 bases between them. CDR3 length: 13 amino acids. Germline V gene sequence: CDR1 SNHLY, CDR2 FYNNEI. This CDR3 reads CASMGTPRNTIYF. CDR3 nucleotides: TGTGCCAGCATGGGGACGCCGAGAAACACCATATATTTT.

This chain uses TRBV7-3 with TRBJ2-1; 10 nucleotides align to TRBD2. CDR1 and CDR2 from the germline V gene are SGHTA and FQGTGA. J was trimmed by 10 bases and V by 5 bases; bases with no gene match: 11. The CDR3 has 15 amino acids. The CDR3 bases are TGTGCCAGCAGCAGCCTAGCGGGAGCCTATCAGGAGCAGTTCTTC. This translates into CASSSLAGAYQEQFF. The variable domain in full, with the rest retrieved from reference TRBV7-3 and TRBJ2-1, is GAGVSQTPSNKVTEKGKYVELRCDPISGHTALYWYRQSLGQGPEFLIYFQGTGAADDSGLPNDRFFAVRPEGSVSTLKIQRTERGDSAVYLCASSSLAGAYQEQFFGPGTRLTVL.

The chain is built from TRBV28 and TRBJ2-2; TRBD2 matches 7 bases. The CDR3 sequence is 14 residues long. Germline V gives CDR1 MDHEN, CDR2 SYDVKM. Germline trimming cut 4 bases from V and 7 bases from J; bases unmatched to any gene: 6. CDR3 sequence (DNA): TGTGCCAGCAGTTATATGGCGGGAGTCGGGGAGCTGTTTTTT. The encoded protein is CASSYMAGVGELFF.

The chain uses TRBV27 and TRBJ2-3, with 10 bases that match TRBD2. V lost 2 bases and J lost 6; bases outside the gene matches: 5. Germline CDR1 MNHEY, CDR2 SMNVEV (reference sequence). CDR3 size: 15 residues. The CDR3 protein is CASSLGLAGVDTQYF. DNA for the CDR3: TGTGCCAGCAGTTTAGGGCTAGCGGGAGTGGATACGCAGTATTTT.

CDR3 DNA sequence: TGCAGTGCAGGGGGGCATCAGCCCCAGCATTTT. Amino acids: CSAGGHQPQHF. The chain couples TRBV20-1 to TRBJ1-5; a possible D gene is TRBD1 (6 bases). Germline loops: CDR1 DFQATT, CDR2 SNEGSKA (reference sequence). Trimming stripped 6 bases from V and 5 bases from J, with 8 bases between. The CDR3 has 11 residues.

The V and J genes are TRBV5-4 and TRBJ1-2, with D tentatively TRBD1 (5 bases). CDR1 and CDR2 from the germline V gene are SGHNT and YYREEE (reference sequence). Deletions cut 3 bases from V and 2 bases from J, with 14 bases between. The CDR3 has 15 residues. CDR3 residues: CASSSPGGANYGYTF. The CDR3 region has the DNA TGTGCCAGCAGCTCCCCCGGGGGTGCCAACTATGGCTACACCTTC.

The chain combines TRBV28 with TRBJ2-1; D is tentatively TRBD1 or TRBD2 (6 bases each). Germline loops: CDR1 MDHEN, CDR2 SYDVKM. V gave up 6 bases and J gave up 8 bases, with 8 bases separating them. CDR3 length equals 11 residues. The CDR3 DNA follows: TGTGCCAGCAGCGGGGGCCATGAGCAGTTCTTC. It specifies CASSGGHEQFF.

This clone was seen once. This sequence joins TRBV11-2 and TRBJ2-5; 7 bases fit TRBD2. Germline V gene sequence: CDR1 SGHAT, CDR2 FQNNGV. The CDR3 is 14 amino acids. J lost 2 bases, V lost 5 bases, and 5 bases had no gene match. The CDR3 protein is CASSVGGKQETQYF. CDR3 bases: TGTGCCAGCAGCGTGGGGGGGAAACAAGAGACCCAGTACTTC.

Written as DNA, the CDR3 is TGTGCCATCACCAAGGACAGCAACACTGAAGCTTTCTTT. Its protein is CAITKDSNTEAFF. The rearrangement uses TRBV10-3 and TRBJ1-1; maybe TRBD1 (6 bases). The V end was cut by 7 bases, the J end by 2 bases, with 11 bases between. There are 13 residues in the CDR3. Germline loops: CDR1 ENHRY, CDR2 SYGVKD.